This T cell receptor (beta chain) was observed in a study of blood T cell repertoires in COVID-19. Produced via immunoSEQ multiplex PCR; TCRdb's table is partial and in-frame only. Here the sample spans about 140,000 clones, around 81% being singletons. This clone is a singleton in its sample. The CDR3 is made up of 15 amino acids. Trimming removed 0 bases from V and 4 bases from J, with 10 bases in between. Germline V gene data show CDR1 as KGHSH and CDR2 as LQKENI. Sequences were obtained from peripheral blood. The chain carries TRBV18 and TRBJ1-5, with no clear D. The sequence was obtained from a human donor in a cohort sampled during active COVID-19. The CDR3 DNA is TGTGCCAGCTCACCACCGGAACAGCCTAATCAGCCCCAGCATTTT. Encoded protein: CASSPPEQPNQPQHF.